This T cell receptor beta chain was identified during a study of T-cell reconstitution after alpha-beta-depleted transplantation in children. This CDR3 is 15 amino acids long. V gave up 1 base and J gave up 7 bases; unmatched junction bases: 8. CDR1 is SGHRS and CDR2 is YFSETQ in the germline V gene. Preparation of the TCRbeta library was carried out with unique molecular identifiers. TCRdb independently ran MiXCR on the PCR reads; one entry per CDR3 protein. The sample shows 450,000 to 600,000 distinct CDR3 sequences, approximately 30% of them seen only once. The receptor's source is a human donor who donated a stem cell graft to a child with aplastic anemia. The rearrangement joins TRBV5-1 to TRBJ2-1; 7 bases are shared with TRBD2. The sample consisted of PBMCs from the stem cell graft donor, taken from the stem cell graft. CDR3 sequence: CASSLSPGGRNEQFF. In nucleotides, the CDR3 is TGCGCCAGCAGCTTGTCCCCCGGGGGGAGGAATGAGCAGTTCTTC.